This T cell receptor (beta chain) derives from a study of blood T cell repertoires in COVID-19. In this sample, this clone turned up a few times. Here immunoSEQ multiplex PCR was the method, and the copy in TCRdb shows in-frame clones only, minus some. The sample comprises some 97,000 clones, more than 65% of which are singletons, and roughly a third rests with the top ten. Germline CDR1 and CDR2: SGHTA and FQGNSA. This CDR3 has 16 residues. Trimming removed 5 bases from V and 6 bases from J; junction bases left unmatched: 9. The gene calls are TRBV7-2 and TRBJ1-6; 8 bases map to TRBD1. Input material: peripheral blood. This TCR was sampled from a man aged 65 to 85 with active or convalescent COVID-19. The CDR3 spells CASSQPTGAGNSPLHF. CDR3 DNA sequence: TGTGCCAGCAGCCAGCCGACAGGGGCGGGTAATTCACCCCTCCACTTT.